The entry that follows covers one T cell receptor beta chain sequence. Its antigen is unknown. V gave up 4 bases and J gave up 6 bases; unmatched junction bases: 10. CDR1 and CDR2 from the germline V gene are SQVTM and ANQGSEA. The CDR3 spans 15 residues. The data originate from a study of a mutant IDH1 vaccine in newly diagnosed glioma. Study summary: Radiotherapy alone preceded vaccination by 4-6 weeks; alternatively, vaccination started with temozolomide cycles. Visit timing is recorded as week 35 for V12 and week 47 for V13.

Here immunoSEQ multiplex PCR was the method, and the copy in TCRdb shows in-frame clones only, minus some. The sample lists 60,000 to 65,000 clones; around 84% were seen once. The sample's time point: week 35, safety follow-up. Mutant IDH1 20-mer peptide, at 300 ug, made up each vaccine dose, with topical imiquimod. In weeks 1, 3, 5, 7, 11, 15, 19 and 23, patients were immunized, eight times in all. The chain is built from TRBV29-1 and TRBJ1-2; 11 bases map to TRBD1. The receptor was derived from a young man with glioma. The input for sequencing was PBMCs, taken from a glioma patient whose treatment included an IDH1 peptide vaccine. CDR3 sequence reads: CSVGAAGQGADGYTF. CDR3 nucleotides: TGCAGCGTTGGGGCGGCTGGACAGGGGGCGGATGGCTACACCTTC.